This TCR beta chain was recovered during a study of CD8 T cells in ankylosing spondylitis. Study-wide results and caveats: Peripheral blood samples showed relatively rare disease-linked clones, and these clones were CD8+. Within matched ankylosing spondylitis synovial fluid, disease-linked clones were reportedly significantly enriched. Seven to nine highly homologous variants made up a TCR beta motif that seemed to typify ankylosing spondylitis blood.

This clonotype was observed a handful of times. What it binds is not known. Looked up from germline, CDR1 is MGHRA and CDR2 is YSYEKL. The CDR3 has 14 amino acids. The ends lost 5 bases at V and 2 bases at J; junction bases unmatched: 2. Quantitative molecular-barcoded 5'-RACE generated the TCR beta libraries. MiXCR, run by TCRdb on the 5' RACE reads, gives a single entry per CDR3 protein. The sample yields hundreds of thousands of distinct CDR3 sequences, 26% seen once. V usage is TRBV4-1 and J usage is TRBJ1-4; 7 bases fit TRBD1. Sequencing was performed on blood, either unsorted or a sorted T cell fraction (not recorded which). This TCR came from a male donor with ankylosing spondylitis. The CDR3 spells CASSMTGTNEKLFF. The DNA for the CDR3 is TGCGCCAGCAGCATGACAGGGACTAATGAAAAACTGTTTTTT.